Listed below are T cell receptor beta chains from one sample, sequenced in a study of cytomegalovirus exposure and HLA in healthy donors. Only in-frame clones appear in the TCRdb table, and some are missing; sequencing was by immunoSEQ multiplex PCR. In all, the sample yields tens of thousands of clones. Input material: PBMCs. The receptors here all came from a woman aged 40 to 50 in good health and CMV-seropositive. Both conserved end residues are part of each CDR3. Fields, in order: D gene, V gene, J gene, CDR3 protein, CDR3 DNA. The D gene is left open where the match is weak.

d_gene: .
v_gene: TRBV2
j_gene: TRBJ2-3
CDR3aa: CASSEKQRGTDTQYF
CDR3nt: TGTGCCAGCAGTGAGAAGCAGCGCGGCACAGATACGCAGTATTTT

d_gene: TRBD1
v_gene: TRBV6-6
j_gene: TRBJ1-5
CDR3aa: CASRGQGPESQHF
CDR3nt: TGTGCCAGCAGGGGACAGGGCCCGGAGTCCCAGCATTTT

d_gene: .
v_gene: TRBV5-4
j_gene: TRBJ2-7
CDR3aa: CASSGAGALTYEQYF
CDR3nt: TGTGCCAGCAGCGGGGCGGGGGCTCTAACCTACGAGCAGTACTTC

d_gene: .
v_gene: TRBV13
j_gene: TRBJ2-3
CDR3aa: CASSLGGAGRDTQYF
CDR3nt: TGTGCCAGCAGCTTAGGGGGCGCGGGGAGAGATACGCAGTATTTT

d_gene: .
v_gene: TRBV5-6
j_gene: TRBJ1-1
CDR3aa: CASSLDRGTVRSPEAFF
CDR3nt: TGTGCCAGCAGCTTGGACCGGGGAACGGTTCGGTCGCCCGAAGCTTTCTTT

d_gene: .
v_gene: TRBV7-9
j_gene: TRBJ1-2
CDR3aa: CASSSDYGYTF
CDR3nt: TGTGCCAGCAGCTCGGACTATGGCTACACCTTC

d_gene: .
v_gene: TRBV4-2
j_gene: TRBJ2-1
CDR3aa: CASSIVTYNEQFF
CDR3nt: TGTGCCAGCAGCATTGTAACCTACAATGAGCAGTTCTTC

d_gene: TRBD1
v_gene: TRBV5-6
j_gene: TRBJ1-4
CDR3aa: CASSPRVTGREKLFF
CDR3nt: TGTGCCAGCAGCCCGCGCGTGACAGGGCGCGAAAAACTGTTTTTT

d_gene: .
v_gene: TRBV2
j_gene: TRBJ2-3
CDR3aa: CASSAGPTDTQYF
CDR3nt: TGTGCCAGCAGTGCTGGGCCCACAGATACGCAGTATTTT

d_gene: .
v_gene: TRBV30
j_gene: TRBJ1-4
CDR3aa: CAWSVMGRGAEKLFF
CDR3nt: TGTGCCTGGAGTGTCATGGGGAGAGGAGCTGAAAAACTGTTTTTT

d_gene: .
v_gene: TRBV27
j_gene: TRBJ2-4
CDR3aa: CASSLNPWEVQYF
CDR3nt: TGTGCCAGCAGTCTCAACCCCTGGGAGGTTCAGTACTTC

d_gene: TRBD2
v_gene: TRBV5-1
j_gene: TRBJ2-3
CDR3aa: CASSPGLAASTDTQYF
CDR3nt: TGCGCCAGCAGCCCGGGACTAGCGGCTTCCACAGATACGCAGTATTTT

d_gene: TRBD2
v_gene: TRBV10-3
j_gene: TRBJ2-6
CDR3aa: CAISWTGGGLSGANVLTF
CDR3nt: TGTGCCATCAGCTGGACCGGGGGAGGGCTCTCTGGGGCCAACGTCCTGACTTTC

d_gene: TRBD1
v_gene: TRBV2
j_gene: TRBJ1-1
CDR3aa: CASRSDRGTEAFF
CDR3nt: TGTGCCAGCAGGTCGGACAGGGGTACTGAAGCTTTCTTT

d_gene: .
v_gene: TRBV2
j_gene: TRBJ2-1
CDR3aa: CASSAGTFHQFF
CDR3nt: TGTGCCAGCTCAGCCGGGACTTTCCATCAGTTCTTC

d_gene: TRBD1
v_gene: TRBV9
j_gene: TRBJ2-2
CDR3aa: CASSDRGLNTGELFF
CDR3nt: TGTGCCAGCAGCGACAGGGGGCTGAACACCGGGGAGCTGTTTTTT

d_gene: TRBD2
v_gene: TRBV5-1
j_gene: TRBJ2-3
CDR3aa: CASRLAGVSTDTQYF
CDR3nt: TGCGCCAGCAGACTAGCGGGGGTATCCACAGATACGCAGTATTTT

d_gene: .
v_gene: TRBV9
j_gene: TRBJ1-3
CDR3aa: CASSVDGGKGGNTIYF
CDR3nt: TGTGCCAGCAGCGTAGACGGGGGAAAAGGTGGAAACACCATATATTTT

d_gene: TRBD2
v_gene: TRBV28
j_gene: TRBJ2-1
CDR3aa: CATQWGERESNEQFF
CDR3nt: TGTGCTACCCAGTGGGGGGAGCGGGAGTCAAATGAGCAGTTCTTC

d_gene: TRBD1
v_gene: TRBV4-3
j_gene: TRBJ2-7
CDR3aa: CASSQVRDSPYEQYF
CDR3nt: TGCGCCAGCAGCCAAGTAAGGGACAGCCCCTACGAGCAGTACTTC

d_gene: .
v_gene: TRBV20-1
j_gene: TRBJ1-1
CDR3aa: CSASGGVEAFF
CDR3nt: TGCAGTGCTAGTGGGGGGGTTGAAGCTTTCTTT

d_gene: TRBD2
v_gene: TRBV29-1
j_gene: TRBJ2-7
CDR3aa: CSVELGETSVVEQYF
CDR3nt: TGCAGCGTTGAATTGGGGGAAACTAGCGTTGTCGAGCAGTACTTC

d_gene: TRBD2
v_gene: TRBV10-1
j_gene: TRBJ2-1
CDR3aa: CASSDGRDNEQFF
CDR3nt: TGCGCCAGCAGTGACGGGAGGGACAATGAGCAGTTCTTC

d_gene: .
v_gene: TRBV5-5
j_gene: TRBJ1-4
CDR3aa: CASSLVENGEKLFF
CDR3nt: TGTGCCAGCAGCTTAGTAGAGAACGGTGAAAAACTGTTTTTT

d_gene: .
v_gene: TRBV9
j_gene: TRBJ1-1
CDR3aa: CASSVARNTEAFF
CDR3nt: TGTGCCAGCAGCGTAGCGAGGAACACTGAAGCTTTCTTT

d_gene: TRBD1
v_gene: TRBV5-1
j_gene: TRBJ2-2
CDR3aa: CASSRPEDRGSGELFF
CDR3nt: TGCGCCAGCAGTCGTCCCGAGGACAGGGGTTCCGGGGAGCTGTTTTTT

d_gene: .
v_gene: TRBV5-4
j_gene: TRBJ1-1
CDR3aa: CASSLGQMNTEAFF
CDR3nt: TGTGCCAGCAGCTTGGGACAGATGAACACTGAAGCTTTCTTT

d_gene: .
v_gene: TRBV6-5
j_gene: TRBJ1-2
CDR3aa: CASRDSNSGNYGYTF
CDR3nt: TGTGCCAGCAGGGACAGTAATTCGGGTAACTATGGCTACACCTTC

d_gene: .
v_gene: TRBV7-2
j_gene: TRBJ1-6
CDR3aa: CASSLESGANNSPLHF
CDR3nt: TGTGCCAGCAGCTTAGAGTCAGGGGCTAATAATTCACCCCTCCACTTT

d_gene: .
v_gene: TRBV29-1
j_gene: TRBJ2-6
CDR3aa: CSVEGGSGANVLTF
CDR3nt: TGCAGCGTTGAAGGCGGCTCTGGGGCCAACGTCCTGACTTTC

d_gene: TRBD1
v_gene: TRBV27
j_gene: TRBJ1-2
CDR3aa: CASSPQGAHGYTF
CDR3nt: TGTGCCAGCAGTCCTCAGGGGGCCCATGGCTACACCTTC

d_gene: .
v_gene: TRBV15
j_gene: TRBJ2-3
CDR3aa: CATSRQPGDTQYF
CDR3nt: TGTGCCACCAGCAGGCAGCCAGGAGATACGCAGTATTTT

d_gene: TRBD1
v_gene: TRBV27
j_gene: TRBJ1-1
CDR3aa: CASSPTGGIIGTEAFF
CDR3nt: TGTGCCAGCAGTCCCACAGGGGGGATAATCGGCACTGAAGCTTTCTTT

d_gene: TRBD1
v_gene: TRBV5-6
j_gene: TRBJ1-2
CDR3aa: CASSMDRVSTGGYGYTF
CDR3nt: TGTGCCAGCAGCATGGACAGGGTCTCTACGGGGGGCTATGGCTACACCTTC

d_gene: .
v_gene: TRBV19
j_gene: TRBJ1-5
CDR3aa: CASSMSSNQPQHF
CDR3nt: TGTGCCAGTAGTATGAGTAGCAATCAGCCCCAGCATTTT

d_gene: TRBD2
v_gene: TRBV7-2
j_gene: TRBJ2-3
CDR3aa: CASSAGAGVDTQYF
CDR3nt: TGTGCCAGCAGCGCTGGGGCGGGGGTAGATACGCAGTATTTT

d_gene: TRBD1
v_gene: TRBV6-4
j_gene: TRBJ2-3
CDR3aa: CASSDTTGTGTDTQYF
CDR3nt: TGTGCCAGCAGTGACACCACCGGGACAGGCACAGATACGCAGTATTTT

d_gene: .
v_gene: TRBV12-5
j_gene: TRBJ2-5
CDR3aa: CASGLASGETQYF
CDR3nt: TGTGCTAGTGGTTTGGCTTCGGGGGAGACCCAGTACTTC

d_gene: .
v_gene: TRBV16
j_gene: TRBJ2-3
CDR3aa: CASSQTAHTDTQYF
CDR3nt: TGTGCCAGCAGCCAAACAGCTCACACAGATACGCAGTATTTT

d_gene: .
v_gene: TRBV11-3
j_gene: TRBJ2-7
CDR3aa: CASSVTGYEQYF
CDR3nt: TGTGCCAGCAGCGTGACAGGCTACGAGCAGTACTTC

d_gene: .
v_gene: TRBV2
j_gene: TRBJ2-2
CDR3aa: CADSPARVDGTGELFF
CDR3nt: TGTGCCGACTCTCCAGCCAGGGTCGACGGGACCGGGGAGCTGTTTTTT

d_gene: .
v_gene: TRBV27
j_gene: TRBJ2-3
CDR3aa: CASREGVPDTQYF
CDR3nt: TGTGCCAGCAGGGAGGGAGTCCCAGATACGCAGTATTTT